This T cell receptor beta chain is from a study of identical twins. Study findings and constraints: Conclusions came from cross-sectional statistical analysis, not from following the same donors.

In TCRdb, the 5' RACE reads were re-called with MiXCR into one record per CDR3 protein. In the table there are roughly 720,000 distinct CDR3 sequences, around a sixth of which are singletons. There are 16 residues in the CDR3. Germline lookup yields CDR1 MNHNS and CDR2 SASEGT. Losses at the gene ends were 6 bases for V and 1 base for J; bases not matched to a gene: 9. About this clonotype: Its antigen is unidentified.

Separately, the same data were catalogued under a study of T cells expressing NK-cell markers.

The specimen was PBMCs. This receptor was taken from a woman younger than 30 in good health. This chain connects TRBV6-1 to TRBJ1-5; 7 bases are shared with TRBD1. The chain's CDR3 is CASRDGGTASNQPQHF. The CDR3 DNA is TGTGCCAGCAGAGACGGGGGGACAGCAAGCAATCAGCCCCAGCATTTT.